This T cell receptor (beta chain) appears in the sequencing data of a study of CXCR3-negative and CXCR3-positive naive CD8 T cells. Findings of the study overall: No difference in surface CD5 was seen between naive subsets, and TCR strength was inferred from TRB CDR3 properties. Against CXCR3-negative naive cells, CXCR3-positive naive cells showed more hydrophobic TRB CDR3s.

As regards this clonotype: As yet, its antigen is unknown.

The libraries of TRB cDNA were prepared using 5' RACE with UMI labels. TCRdb reworked the 5' RACE reads into one entry per CDR3 protein, no DNA. Its clone listing holds about 98,000 distinct CDR3 sequences. Source material: naive CXCR3+ CD8+ T cells from blood. Subset indicated: CD45RO-CCR7+CD27+CD95- naive CD8+ T cells expressing CXCR3 (TNR3+). The origin of this receptor is a human donor in good health. Some clones in this sample may be carry-over from other donors' samples.

The CDR3 loop is CASSLLTGDYTEQFF. This chain joins TRBV5-1 and TRBJ2-1; checking the TCRdb D call of TRBD1 is not possible without DNA. CDR3 length: 15 amino acids. In germline, CDR1 is SGHRS, CDR2 YFSETQ. The full variable domain, completed using reference TRBV5-1 and TRBJ2-1, is KAGVTQTPRYLIKTRGQQVTLSCSPISGHRSVSWYQQTPGQGLQFLFEYFSETQRNKGNFPGRFSGRQFSNSRSEMNVSTLELGDSALYLCASSLLTGDYTEQFFGPGTRLTVL.